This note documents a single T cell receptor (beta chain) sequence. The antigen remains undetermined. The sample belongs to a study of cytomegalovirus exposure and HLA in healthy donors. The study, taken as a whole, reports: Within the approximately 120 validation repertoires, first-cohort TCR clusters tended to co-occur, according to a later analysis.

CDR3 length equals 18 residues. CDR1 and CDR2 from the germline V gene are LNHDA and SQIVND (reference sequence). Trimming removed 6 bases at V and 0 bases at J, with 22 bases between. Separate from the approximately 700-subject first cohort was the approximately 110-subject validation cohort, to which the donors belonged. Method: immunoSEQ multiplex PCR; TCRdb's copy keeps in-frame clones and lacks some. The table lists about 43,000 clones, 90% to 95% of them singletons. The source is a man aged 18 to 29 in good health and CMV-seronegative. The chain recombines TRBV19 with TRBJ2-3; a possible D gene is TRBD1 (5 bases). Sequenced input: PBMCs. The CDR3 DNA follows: TGTGCCAGTAGACCCCCCACGGGCAGGGTGGCTAGCACAGATACGCAGTATTTT. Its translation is CASRPPTGRVASTDTQYF.